The 8 T cell receptor beta chains presented below share a single source sample, sequenced in a study of shared clonotypes between healthy human individuals. Sequenced by immunoSEQ multiplex PCR; TCRdb stores in-frame clones only, minus some. The sample records about 1,800,000 clones, approximately 94% being singletons. Naive-designated CD8 cells lacked CD45RO, were positively enriched for CCR7, and omitted terminally differentiated effector memory CD45RA+ cells. The sequenced sample consisted of naive CD8+ T cells sorted from blood. These receptor sequences come from a man younger than 35 in good health.

This rearrangement joins TRBV5-1 to TRBJ2-1; D is unclear. The V end was cut by 0 bases, the J end by 3 bases, with 7 bases between. The CDR3 consists of 14 residues. CDR1 SGHRS and CDR2 YFSETQ come from the germline V gene. The CDR3: CASSLGLNYNEQFF. Here the CDR3 DNA reads TGCGCCAGCAGCTTGGGACTGAACTACAATGAGCAGTTCTTC.

This clone was observed a single time. The rearrangement joins TRBV5-1 to TRBJ2-1; D gene uncertain. CDR1 SGHRS and CDR2 YFSETQ come from the germline V gene. Trimming cost V 4 bases and J 8 bases, with 13 bases left between them. The CDR3 has 13 residues. CDR3: CASSGTIGDEQFF. For the CDR3, the DNA is TGCGCCAGCAGCGGAACAATCGGTGATGAGCAGTTCTTC.

The V and J genes are TRBV4-3 and TRBJ2-1, with 11 bases identical to TRBD2. V lost 2 bases and J lost 2; bases outside the gene matches: 2. This CDR3 has 16 residues. The V gene's germline CDR1 is LGHNA and CDR2 YSLEER. The CDR3 nucleotides read TGCGCCAGCAGCCAAAATAGCGGGAGGGCCTACAATGAGCAGTTCTTC. It encodes CASSQNSGRAYNEQFF.

The rearrangement links TRBV15 to TRBJ1-1; D gene uncertain. This CDR3 contains 15 residues. Germline CDR1 reads LNHNV; CDR2 reads YYDKDF (reference sequence). V was pared by 0 bases and J by 5 bases, with 13 bases between. DNA of the CDR3: TGTGCCACCAGCAGAGATTGGGCGGGAGGGACTGAAGCTTTCTTT. It translates to CATSRDWAGGTEAFF.

The genes are TRBV11-2 and TRBJ2-3; no definite D call. Looked up from germline, CDR1 is SGHAT and CDR2 is FQNNGV. The length of the CDR3 is 13 residues. The V gene lost 4 bases and the J gene lost 1 base, with 6 bases spanning the gap. CDR3 DNA: TGTGCCAGCAGCTCGGAAGGCACAGATACGCAGTATTTT. Residues: CASSSEGTDTQYF.

The chain couples TRBV11-2 to TRBJ2-5; the D is unclear. This CDR3 is 12 amino acids long. Per the germline V gene, CDR1 is SGHAT and CDR2 is FQNNGV. Trimming shortened V by 2 bases and J by 1 base, and 2 bases separated the two germline ends. The CDR3 here is CASSLTQETQYF. CDR3 sequence (DNA): TGTGCCAGCAGCTTAACCCAAGAGACCCAGTACTTC.

J is TRBJ2-1 and V is TRBV5-6, with D possibly matching TRBD1 (6 bases). The germline CDR1 and CDR2 sequences are SGHDT and YYEEEE. V shed 4 bases and J shed 10 bases, with 12 bases lying between them. This CDR3 has 12 residues. The CDR3 here is CASSPEDREQFF. The CDR3 DNA sequence: TGTGCCAGCAGCCCCGAGGACAGAGAGCAGTTCTTC.

The chain employs TRBV6-1 and TRBJ2-5; D might be TRBD1 or TRBD2, each matching 5 bases. Per the germline V gene, CDR1 is MNHNS and CDR2 is SASEGT. The V end was cut by 3 bases, the J end by 5 bases, with 13 bases between. The CDR3 is 14 amino acids. In nucleotides, the CDR3 is TGTGCCAGCAGTGAGTATGGGACCCGGGAGACCCAGTACTTC. It specifies CASSEYGTRETQYF.